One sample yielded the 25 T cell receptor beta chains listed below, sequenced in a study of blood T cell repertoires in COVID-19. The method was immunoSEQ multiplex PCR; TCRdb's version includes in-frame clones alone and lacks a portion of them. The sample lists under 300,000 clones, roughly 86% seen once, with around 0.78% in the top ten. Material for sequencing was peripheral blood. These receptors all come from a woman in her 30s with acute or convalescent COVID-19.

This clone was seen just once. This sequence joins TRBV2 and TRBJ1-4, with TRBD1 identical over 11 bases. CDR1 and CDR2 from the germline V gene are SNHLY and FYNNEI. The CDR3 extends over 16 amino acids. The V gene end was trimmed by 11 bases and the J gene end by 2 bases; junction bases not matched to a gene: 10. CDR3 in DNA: TGTGCCCCAAGAAGGGGACAGGGGGTTACTAATGAAAAACTGTTTTTT. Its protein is CAPRRGQGVTNEKLFF.

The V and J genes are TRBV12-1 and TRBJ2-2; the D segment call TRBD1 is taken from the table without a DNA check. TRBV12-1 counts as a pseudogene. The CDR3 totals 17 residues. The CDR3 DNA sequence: TGTGCCAGCAGCCCCCCCTGGGACAGGGAAACTGCCGGGGAGCTGTTTTTT. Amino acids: CASSPPWDRETAGELFF.

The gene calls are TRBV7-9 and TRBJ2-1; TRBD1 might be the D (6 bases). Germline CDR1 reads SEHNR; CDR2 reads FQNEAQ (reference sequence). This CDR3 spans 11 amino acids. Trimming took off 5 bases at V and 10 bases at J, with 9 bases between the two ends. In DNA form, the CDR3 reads TGTGCCAGCAGCCTCGGGACAGAGCAGTTCTTC. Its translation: CASSLGTEQFF. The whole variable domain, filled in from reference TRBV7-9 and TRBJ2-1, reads DTGVSQNPRHKITKRGQNVTFRCDPISEHNRLYWYRQTLGQGPEFLTYFQNEAQLEKSRLLSDRFSAERPKGSFSTLEIQRTEQGDSAMYLCASSLGTEQFFGPGTRLTVL.

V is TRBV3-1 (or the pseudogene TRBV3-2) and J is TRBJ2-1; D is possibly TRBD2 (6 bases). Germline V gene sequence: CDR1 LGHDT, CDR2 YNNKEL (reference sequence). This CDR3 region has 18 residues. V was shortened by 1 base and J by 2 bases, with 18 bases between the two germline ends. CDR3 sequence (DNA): TGTGCCAGCAGCCAAGTTTCTGTTGCGGGACGGACCTACAATGAGCAGTTCTTC. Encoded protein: CASSQVSVAGRTYNEQFF.

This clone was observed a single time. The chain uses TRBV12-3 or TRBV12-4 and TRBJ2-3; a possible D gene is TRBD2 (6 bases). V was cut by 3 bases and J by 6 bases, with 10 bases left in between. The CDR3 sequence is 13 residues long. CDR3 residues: CASSFPLADTQYF. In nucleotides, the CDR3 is TGTGCCAGCAGTTTCCCCCTAGCGGATACGCAGTATTTT.

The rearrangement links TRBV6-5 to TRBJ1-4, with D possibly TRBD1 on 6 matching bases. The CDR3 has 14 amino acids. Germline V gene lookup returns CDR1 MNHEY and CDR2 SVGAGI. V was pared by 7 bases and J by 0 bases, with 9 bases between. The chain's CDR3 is CASTYRATNEKLFF. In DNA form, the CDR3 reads TGTGCCAGCACCTACAGGGCAACTAATGAAAAACTGTTTTTT.

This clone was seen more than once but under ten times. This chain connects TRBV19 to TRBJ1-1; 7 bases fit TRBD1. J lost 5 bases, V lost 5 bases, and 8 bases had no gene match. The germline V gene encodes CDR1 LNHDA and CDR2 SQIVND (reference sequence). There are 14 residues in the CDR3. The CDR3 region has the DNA TGTGCCAGTAGTCCTAAGACAGGGAATACTGAAGCTTTCTTT. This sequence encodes CASSPKTGNTEAFF. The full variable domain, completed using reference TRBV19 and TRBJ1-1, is DGGITQSPKYLFRKEGQNVTLSCEQNLNHDAMYWYRQDPGQGLRLIYYSQIVNDFQKGDIAEGYSVSREKKESFPLTVTSAQKNPTAFYLCASSPKTGNTEAFFGQGTRLTVV.

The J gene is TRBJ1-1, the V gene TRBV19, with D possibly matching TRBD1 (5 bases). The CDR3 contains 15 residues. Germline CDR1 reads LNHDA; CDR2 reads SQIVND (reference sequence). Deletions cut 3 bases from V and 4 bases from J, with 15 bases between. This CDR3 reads CASSIHPRRGTEAFF. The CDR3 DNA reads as TGTGCCAGTAGTATCCACCCAAGAAGGGGCACTGAAGCTTTCTTT. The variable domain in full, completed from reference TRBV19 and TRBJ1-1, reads DGGITQSPKYLFRKEGQNVTLSCEQNLNHDAMYWYRQDPGQGLRLIYYSQIVNDFQKGDIAEGYSVSREKKESFPLTVTSAQKNPTAFYLCASSIHPRRGTEAFFGQGTRLTVV.

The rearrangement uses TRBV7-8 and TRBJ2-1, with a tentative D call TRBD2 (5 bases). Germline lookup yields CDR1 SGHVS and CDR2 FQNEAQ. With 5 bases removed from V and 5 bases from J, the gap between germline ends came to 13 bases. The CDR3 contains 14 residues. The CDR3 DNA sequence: TGTGCCAGCAGCCCAAGAGGGCCGCACAATGAGCAGTTCTTC. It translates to CASSPRGPHNEQFF. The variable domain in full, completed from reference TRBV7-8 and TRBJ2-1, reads GAGVSQSPRYKVAKRGQDVALRCDPISGHVSLFWYQQALGQGPEFLTYFQNEAQLDKSGLPSDRFFAERPEGSVSTLKIQRTQQEDSAVYLCASSPRGPHNEQFFGPGTRLTVL.

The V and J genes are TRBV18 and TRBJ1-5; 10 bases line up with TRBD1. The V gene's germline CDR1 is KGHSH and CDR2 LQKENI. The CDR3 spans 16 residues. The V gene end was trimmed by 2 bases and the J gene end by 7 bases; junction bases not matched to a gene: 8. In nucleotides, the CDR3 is TGTGCCAGCTCACCATTAGGGACAGGGGCTGAACAGCCCCAGCATTTT. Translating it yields CASSPLGTGAEQPQHF. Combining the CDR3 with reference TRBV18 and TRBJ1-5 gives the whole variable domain NAGVMQNPRHLVRRRGQEARLRCSPMKGHSHVYWYRQLPEEGLKFMVYLQKENIIDESGMPKERFSAEFPKEGPSILRIQQVVRGDSAAYFCASSPLGTGAEQPQHFGDGTRLSIL.

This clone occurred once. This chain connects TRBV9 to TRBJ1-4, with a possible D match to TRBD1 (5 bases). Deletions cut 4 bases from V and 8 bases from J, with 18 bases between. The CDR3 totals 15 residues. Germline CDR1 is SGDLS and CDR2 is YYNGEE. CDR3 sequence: CASSTGPQAQEKLFF. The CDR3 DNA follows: TGTGCCAGCAGCACAGGTCCCCAGGCGCAGGAAAAACTGTTTTTT.

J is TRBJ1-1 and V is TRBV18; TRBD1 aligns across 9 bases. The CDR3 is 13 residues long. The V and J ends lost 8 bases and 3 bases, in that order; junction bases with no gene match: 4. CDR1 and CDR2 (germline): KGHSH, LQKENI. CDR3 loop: CASQDRGDTEAFF. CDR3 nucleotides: TGTGCCAGCCAAGACAGGGGGGACACTGAAGCTTTCTTT. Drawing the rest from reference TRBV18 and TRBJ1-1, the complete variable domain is NAGVMQNPRHLVRRRGQEARLRCSPMKGHSHVYWYRQLPEEGLKFMVYLQKENIIDESGMPKERFSAEFPKEGPSILRIQQVVRGDSAAYFCASQDRGDTEAFFGQGTRLTVV.

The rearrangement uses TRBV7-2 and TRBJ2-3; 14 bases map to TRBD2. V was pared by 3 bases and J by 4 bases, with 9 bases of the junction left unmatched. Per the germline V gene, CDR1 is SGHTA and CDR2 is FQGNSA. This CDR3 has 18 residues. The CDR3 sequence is CASSFLRTSGRTADTQYF. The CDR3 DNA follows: TGTGCCAGCAGCTTTCTACGGACTAGCGGGAGGACAGCAGATACGCAGTATTTT.

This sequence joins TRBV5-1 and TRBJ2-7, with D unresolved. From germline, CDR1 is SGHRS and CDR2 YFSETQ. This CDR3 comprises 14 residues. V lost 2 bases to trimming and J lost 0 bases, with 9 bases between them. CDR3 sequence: CASSFPADSYEQYF. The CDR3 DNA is TGCGCCAGCAGCTTTCCGGCGGACTCCTACGAGCAGTACTTC.

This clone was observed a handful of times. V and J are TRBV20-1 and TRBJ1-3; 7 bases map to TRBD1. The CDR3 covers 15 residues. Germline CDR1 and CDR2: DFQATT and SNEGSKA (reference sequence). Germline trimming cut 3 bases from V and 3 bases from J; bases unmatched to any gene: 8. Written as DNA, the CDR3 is TGCAGTGCTAGTAGGGGACAGCGGGTTGGAAACACCATATATTTT. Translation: CSASRGQRVGNTIYF.

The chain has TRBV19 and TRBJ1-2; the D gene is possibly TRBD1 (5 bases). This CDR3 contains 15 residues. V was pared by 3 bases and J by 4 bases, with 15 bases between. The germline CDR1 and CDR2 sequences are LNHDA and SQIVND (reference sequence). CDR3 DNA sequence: TGTGCCAGTAGTATGTTGAGACACAGGAGCTATGGCTACACCTTC. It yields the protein CASSMLRHRSYGYTF. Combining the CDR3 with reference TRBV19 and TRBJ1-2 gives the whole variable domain DGGITQSPKYLFRKEGQNVTLSCEQNLNHDAMYWYRQDPGQGLRLIYYSQIVNDFQKGDIAEGYSVSREKKESFPLTVTSAQKNPTAFYLCASSMLRHRSYGYTFGSGTRLTVV.

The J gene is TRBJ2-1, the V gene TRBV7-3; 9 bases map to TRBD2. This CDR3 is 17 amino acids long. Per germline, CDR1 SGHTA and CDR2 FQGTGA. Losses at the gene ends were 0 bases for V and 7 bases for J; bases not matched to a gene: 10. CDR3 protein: CASSLTPPSGNWNEQFF. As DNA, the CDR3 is TGTGCCAGCAGCTTAACCCCCCCTAGCGGGAATTGGAATGAGCAGTTCTTC.

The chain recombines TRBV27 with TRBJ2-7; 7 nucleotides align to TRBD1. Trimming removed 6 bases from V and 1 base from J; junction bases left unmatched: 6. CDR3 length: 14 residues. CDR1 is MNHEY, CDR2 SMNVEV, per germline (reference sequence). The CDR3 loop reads CASSPDRVSYEQYF. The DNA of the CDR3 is TGTGCCAGCAGCCCTGACAGGGTGTCCTACGAGCAGTACTTC.

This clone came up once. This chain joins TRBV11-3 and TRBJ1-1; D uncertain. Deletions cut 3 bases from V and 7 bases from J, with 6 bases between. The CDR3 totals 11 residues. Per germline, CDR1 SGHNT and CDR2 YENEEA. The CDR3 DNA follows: TGTGCCAGCAGCTTCCGGGGTGAAGCTTTCTTT. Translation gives CASSFRGEAFF.

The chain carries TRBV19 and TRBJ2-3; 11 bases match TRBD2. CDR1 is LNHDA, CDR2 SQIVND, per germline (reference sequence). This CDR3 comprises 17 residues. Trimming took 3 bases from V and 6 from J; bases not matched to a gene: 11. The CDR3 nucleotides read TGTGCCAGTAGTATTGGCCTAGCGGGAGGTGCAGTCGATACGCAGTATTTT. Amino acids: CASSIGLAGGAVDTQYF.

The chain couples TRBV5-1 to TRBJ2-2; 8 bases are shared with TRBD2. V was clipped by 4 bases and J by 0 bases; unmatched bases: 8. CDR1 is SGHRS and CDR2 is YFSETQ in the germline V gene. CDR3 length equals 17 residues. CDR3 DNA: TGCGCCAGCAGCGACCGGGCGGGAGGCACGAACACCGGGGAGCTGTTTTTT. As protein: CASSDRAGGTNTGELFF.

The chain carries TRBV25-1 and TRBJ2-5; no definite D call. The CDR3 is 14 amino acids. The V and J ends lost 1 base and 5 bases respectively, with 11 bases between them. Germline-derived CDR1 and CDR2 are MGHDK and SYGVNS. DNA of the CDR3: TGTGCCAGCAGTGAATTGGGCCAGCCCGAGACCCAGTACTTC. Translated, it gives CASSELGQPETQYF.

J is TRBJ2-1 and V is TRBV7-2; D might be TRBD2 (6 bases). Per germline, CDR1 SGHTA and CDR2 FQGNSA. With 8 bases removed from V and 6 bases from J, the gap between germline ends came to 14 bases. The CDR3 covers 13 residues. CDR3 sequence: CASGRLLRNEQFF. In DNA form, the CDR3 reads TGTGCCAGCGGGAGGCTGCTACGCAATGAGCAGTTCTTC.

This CDR3 is CASSLVAGASNEQYF. The CDR3 DNA reads TGCGCCAGCAGCTTGGTTGCGGGAGCGTCCAACGAGCAGTACTTC. V and J are TRBV5-1 and TRBJ2-7; 7 bases fit TRBD2. Germline V gene data show CDR1 as SGHRS and CDR2 as YFSETQ. This CDR3 is 15 amino acids long. V lost 0 bases to trimming and J lost 5 bases; unmatched junction nucleotides: 8.

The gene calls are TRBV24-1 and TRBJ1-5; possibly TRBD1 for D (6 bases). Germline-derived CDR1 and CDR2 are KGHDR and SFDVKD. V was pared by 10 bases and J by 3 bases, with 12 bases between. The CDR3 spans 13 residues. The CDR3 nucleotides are TGTGCCACGAACGGACAGATCAATCAGCCCCAGCATTTT. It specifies CATNGQINQPQHF.